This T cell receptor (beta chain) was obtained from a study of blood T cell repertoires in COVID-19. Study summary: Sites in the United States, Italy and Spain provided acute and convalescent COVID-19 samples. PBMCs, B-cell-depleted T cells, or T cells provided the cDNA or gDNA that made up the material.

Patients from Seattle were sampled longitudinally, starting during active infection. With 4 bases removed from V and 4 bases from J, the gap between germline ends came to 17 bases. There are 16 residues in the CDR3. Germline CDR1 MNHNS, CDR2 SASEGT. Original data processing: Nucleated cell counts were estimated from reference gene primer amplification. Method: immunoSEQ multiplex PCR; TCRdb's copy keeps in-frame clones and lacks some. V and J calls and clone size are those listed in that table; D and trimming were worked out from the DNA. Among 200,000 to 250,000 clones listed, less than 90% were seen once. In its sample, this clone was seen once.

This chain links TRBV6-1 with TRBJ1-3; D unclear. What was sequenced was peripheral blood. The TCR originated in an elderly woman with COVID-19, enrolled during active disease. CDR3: CASSAVRAAGGNTIYF. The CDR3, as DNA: TGTGCCAGCAGTGCGGTGCGGGCAGCGGGAGGAAACACCATATATTTT.